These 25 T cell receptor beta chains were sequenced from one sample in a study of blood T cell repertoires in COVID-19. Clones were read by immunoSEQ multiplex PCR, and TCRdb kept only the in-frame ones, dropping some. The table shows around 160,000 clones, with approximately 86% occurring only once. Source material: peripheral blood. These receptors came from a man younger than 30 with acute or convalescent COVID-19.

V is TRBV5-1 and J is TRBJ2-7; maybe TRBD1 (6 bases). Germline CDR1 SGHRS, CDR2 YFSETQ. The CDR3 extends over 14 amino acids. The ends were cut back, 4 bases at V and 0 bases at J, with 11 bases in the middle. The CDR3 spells CASSPGQNSYEQYF. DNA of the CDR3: TGCGCCAGCAGCCCCGGACAGAACTCCTACGAGCAGTACTTC.

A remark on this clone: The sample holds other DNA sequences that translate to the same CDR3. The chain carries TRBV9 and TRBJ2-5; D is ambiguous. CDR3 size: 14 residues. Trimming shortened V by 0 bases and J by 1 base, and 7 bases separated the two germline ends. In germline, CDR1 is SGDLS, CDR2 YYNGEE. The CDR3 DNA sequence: TGTGCCAGCAGCGTAGCTGGCGGCCAAGAGACCCAGTACTTC. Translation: CASSVAGGQETQYF.

CDR3 region: CAWGQGAGGYTF. The CDR3 bases are TGTGCCTGGGGACAGGGGGCAGGGGGCTACACCTTC. The V call is TRBV30, the J call TRBJ1-2; 11 bases map to TRBD1. The CDR3 has 12 residues. Trimming removed 5 bases from V and 8 bases from J; junction bases left unmatched: 4. Germline V CDR1 and CDR2: GTSNPN, SVGIG (reference sequence). Looking up the rest from reference TRBV30 and TRBJ1-2 gives the full variable domain: SQTIHQWPATLVQPVGSPLSLECTVEGTSNPNLYWYRQAAGRGLQLLFYSVGIGQISSEVPQNLSASRPQDRQFILSSKKLLLSDSGFYLCAWGQGAGGYTFGSGTRLTVV.

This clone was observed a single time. In DNA, the CDR3 is TGTGCCACCCCGAAAGGGGCCTCCAATGAGCAGTTCTTC. Protein product: CATPKGASNEQFF. This chain uses TRBV6-4 with TRBJ2-1; perhaps TRBD1 as D (5 bases). Germline V gives CDR1 MRHNA, CDR2 SNTAGT. The V end lost 10 bases, the J end lost 6 bases, and 16 bases lay between the germline ends. The CDR3 is 13 residues long.

CDR3 nucleotides: TGTGCCAGTAGTATGGGCAGGGGGCAGCCAAATGAGCAGTTCTTC. This codes for CASSMGRGQPNEQFF. V and J are TRBV19 and TRBJ2-1; 8 bases map to TRBD1. The CDR3 extends over 15 amino acids. The trim removed 3 bases at V and 7 bases at J, leaving 8 bases unmatched. Germline lookup yields CDR1 LNHDA and CDR2 SQIVND (reference sequence).

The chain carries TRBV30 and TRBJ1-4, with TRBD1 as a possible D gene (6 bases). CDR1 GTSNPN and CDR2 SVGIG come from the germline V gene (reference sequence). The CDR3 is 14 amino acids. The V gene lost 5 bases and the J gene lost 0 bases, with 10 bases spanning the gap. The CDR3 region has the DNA TGTGCCTGGGCACAGGGAGCAACTAATGAAAAACTGTTTTTT. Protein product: CAWAQGATNEKLFF. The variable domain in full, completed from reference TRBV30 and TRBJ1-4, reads SQTIHQWPATLVQPVGSPLSLECTVEGTSNPNLYWYRQAAGRGLQLLFYSVGIGQISSEVPQNLSASRPQDRQFILSSKKLLLSDSGFYLCAWAQGATNEKLFFGSGTQLSVL.

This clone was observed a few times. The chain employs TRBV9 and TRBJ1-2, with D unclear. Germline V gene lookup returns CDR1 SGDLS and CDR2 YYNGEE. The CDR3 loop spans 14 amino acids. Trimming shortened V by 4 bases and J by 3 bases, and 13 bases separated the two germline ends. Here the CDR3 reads CASSRESTDYGYTF. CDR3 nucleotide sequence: TGTGCCAGCAGCCGGGAGTCTACCGACTATGGCTACACCTTC.

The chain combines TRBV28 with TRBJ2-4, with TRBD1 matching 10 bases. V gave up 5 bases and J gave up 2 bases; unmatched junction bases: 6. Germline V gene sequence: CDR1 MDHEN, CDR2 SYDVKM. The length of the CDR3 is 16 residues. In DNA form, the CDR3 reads TGTGCCAGCAGTCCCCCGACAGGGGGCCCCAAAAACATTCAGTACTTC. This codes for CASSPPTGGPKNIQYF. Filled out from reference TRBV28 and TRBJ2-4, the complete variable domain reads DVKVTQSSRYLVKRTGEKVFLECVQDMDHENMFWYRQDPGLGLRLIYFSYDVKMKEKGDIPEGYSVSREKKERFSLILESASTNQTSMYLCASSPPTGGPKNIQYFGAGTRLSVL.

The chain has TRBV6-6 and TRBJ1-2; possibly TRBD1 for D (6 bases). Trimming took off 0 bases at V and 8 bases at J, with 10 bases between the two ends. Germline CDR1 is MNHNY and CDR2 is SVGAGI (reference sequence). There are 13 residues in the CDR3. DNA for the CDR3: TGTGCCAGCAGTTACTCGGGGGCACCAGGCTACACCTTC. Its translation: CASSYSGAPGYTF.

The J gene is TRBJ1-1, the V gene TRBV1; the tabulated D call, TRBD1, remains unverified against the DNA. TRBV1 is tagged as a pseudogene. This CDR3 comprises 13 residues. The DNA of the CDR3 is TGCACCAGCAGCCAAGACAAGAACACTGAAGCTTTCTTT. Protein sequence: CTSSQDKNTEAFF.

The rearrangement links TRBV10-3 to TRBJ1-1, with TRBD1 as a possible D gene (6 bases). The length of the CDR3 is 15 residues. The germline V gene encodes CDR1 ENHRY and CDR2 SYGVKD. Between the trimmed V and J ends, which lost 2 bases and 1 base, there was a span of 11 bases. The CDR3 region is CAISEPGTQNTEAFF. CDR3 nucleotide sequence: TGTGCCATCAGTGAGCCCGGGACACAGAACACTGAAGCTTTCTTT.

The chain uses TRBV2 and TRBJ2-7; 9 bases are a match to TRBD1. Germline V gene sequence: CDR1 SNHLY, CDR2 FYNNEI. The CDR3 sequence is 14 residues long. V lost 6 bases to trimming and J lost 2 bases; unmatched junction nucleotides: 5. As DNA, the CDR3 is TGTGCCAGCAGCTTAGGGACAGGGCCCTACGAGCAGTACTTC. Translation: CASSLGTGPYEQYF.

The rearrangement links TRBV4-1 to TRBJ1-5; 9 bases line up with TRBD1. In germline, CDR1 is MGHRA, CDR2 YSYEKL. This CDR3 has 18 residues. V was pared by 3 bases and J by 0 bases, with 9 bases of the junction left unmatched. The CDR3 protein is CASSQGQGGTYSNQPQHF. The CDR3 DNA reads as TGCGCCAGCAGCCAGGGACAGGGAGGCACTTATAGCAATCAGCCCCAGCATTTT.

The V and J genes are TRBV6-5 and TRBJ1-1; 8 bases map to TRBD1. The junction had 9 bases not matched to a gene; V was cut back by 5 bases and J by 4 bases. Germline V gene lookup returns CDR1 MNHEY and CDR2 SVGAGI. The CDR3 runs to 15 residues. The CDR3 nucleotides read TGTGCCAGCAGTAACCTCAGGGGGCAAGGCACTGAAGCTTTCTTT. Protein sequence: CASSNLRGQGTEAFF.

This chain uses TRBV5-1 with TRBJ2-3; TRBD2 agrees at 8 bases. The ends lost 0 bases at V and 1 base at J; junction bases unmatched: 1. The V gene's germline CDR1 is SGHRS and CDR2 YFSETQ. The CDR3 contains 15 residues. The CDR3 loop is CASSLATSGTDTQYF. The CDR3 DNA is TGCGCCAGCAGCTTGGCGACTAGCGGCACAGATACGCAGTATTTT.

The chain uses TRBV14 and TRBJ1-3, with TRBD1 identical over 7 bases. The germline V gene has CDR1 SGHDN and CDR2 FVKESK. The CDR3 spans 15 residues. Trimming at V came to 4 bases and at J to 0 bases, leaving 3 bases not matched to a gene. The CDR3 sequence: CASSLGTDSGNTIYF. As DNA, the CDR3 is TGTGCCAGCAGCCTTGGGACAGACTCTGGAAACACCATATATTTT.

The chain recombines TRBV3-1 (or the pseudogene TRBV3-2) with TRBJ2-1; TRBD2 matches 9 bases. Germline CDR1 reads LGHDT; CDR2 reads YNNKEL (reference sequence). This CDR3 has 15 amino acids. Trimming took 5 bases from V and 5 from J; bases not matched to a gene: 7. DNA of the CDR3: TGTGCCAGCAGCGTACGGACTAGCGAACACAATGAGCAGTTCTTC. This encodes CASSVRTSEHNEQFF.

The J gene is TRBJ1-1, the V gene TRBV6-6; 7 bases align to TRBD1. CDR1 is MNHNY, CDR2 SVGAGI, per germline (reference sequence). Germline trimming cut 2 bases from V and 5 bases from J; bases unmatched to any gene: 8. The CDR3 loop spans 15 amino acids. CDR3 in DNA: TGTGCCAGCAGTTACATAGTGCCAGGGGGAACTGAAGCTTTCTTT. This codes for CASSYIVPGGTEAFF.

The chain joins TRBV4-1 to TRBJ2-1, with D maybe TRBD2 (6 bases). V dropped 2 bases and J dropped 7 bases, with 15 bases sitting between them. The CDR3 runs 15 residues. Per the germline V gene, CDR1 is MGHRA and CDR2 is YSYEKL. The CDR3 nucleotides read TGCGCCAGCAGCCAATTGGGACTCCCGAGGAATGAGCAGTTCTTC. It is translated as CASSQLGLPRNEQFF.

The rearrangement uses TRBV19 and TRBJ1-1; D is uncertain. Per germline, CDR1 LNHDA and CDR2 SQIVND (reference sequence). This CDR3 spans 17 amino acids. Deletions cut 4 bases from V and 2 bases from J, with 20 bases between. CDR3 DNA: TGTGCCAGTAGTAAACAGAGAGGGCCCGAGAGAAACACTGAAGCTTTCTTT. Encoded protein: CASSKQRGPERNTEAFF.

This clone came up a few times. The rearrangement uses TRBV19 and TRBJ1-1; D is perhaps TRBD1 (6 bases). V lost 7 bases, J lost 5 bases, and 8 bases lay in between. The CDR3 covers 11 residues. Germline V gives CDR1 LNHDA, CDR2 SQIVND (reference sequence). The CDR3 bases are TGTGCCAGTATACAGGGTACTGAAGCTTTCTTT. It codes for CASIQGTEAFF.

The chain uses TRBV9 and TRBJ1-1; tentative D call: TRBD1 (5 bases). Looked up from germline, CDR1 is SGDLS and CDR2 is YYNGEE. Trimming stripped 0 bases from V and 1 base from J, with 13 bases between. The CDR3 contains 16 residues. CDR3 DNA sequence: TGTGCCAGCAGCGTAGCTATCGGGCAGGGGAACACTGAAGCTTTCTTT. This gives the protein CASSVAIGQGNTEAFF. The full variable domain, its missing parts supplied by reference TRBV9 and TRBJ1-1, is DSGVTQTPKHLITATGQRVTLRCSPRSGDLSVYWYQQSLDQGLQFLIQYYNGEERAKGNILERFSAQQFPDLHSELNLSSLELGDSALYFCASSVAIGQGNTEAFFGQGTRLTVV.

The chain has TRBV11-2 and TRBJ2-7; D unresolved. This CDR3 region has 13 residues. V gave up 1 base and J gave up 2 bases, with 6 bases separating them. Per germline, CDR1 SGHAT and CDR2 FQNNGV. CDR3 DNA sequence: TGTGCCAGCAGCTTAGCCCCTACCTACGAGCAGTACGTC. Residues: CASSLAPTYEQYV.

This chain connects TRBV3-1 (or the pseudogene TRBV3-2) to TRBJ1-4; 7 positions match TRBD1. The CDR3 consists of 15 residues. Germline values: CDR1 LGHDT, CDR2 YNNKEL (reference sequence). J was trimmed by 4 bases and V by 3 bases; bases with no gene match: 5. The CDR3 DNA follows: TGTGCCAGCAGCCAGACGACAGGGAGTAATGAAAAACTGTTTTTT. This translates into CASSQTTGSNEKLFF.

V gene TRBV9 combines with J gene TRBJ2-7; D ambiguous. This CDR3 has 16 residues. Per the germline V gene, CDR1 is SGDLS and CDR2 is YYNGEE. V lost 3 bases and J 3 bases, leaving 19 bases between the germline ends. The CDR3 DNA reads TGTGCCAGCAGCGACCGGGTGGTAAAACCGAGCTACGAGCAGTACGTC. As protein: CASSDRVVKPSYEQYV.